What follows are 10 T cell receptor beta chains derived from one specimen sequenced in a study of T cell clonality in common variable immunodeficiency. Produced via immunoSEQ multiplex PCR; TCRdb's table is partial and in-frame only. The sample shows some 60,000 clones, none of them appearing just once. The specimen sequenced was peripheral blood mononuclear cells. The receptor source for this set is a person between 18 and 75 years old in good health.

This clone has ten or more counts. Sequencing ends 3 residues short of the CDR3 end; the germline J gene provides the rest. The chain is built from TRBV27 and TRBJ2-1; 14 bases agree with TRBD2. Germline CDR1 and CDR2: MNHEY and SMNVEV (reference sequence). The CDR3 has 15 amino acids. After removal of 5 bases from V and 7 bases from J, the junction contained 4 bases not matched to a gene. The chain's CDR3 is CASSRGLAGENEQFF. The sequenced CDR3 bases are TGTGCCAGCAGTCGGGGACTAGCGGGAGAAAATGAG.

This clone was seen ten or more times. The sequenced part of the CDR3 DNA is TGTGCCAGTAGTCTCGATCAGGGGGCTCTAGACGAG. This codes for CASSLDQGALDE. The CDR3, in full, reads CASSLDQGALDEQYF. V and J are TRBV19 and TRBJ2-7; 8 bases fit TRBD1. The CDR3 is cut off 3 residues early in the read; its end comes from the germline J gene. CDR1 and CDR2 (germline): LNHDA, SQIVND (reference sequence). CDR3 length: 15 amino acids. Losses at the gene ends were 5 bases for V and 5 bases for J; bases not matched to a gene: 11.

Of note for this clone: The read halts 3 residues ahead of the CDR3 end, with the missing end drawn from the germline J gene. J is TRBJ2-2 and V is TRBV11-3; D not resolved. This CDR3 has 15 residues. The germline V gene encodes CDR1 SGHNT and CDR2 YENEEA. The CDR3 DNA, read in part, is TGTGCAAGTCGGAACGTAGGGCTGAACACCGGGGAG. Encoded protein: CASRNVGLNTGE. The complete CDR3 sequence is CASRNVGLNTGELFF. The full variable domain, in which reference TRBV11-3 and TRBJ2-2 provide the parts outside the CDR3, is EAGVVQSPRYKIIEKKQPVAFWCNPISGHNTLYWYLQNLGQGPELLIRYENEEAVDDSQLPKDRFSAERLKGVDSTLKIQPAELGDSAVYLCASRNVGLNTGELFFGEGSRLTVL.

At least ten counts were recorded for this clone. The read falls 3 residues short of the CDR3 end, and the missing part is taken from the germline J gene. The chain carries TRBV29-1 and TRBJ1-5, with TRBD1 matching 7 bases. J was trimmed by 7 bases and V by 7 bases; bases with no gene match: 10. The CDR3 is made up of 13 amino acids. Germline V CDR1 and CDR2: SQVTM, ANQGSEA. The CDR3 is CSALYRGEQPQHF. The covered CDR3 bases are TGCAGCGCCCTCTACAGGGGAGAACAGCCC.

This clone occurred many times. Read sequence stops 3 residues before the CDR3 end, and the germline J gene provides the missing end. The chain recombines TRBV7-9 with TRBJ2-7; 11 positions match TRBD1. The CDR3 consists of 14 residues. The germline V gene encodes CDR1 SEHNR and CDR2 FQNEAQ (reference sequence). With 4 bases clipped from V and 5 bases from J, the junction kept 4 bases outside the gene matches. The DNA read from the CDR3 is TGTGCCAGCAGCTGGACAGGGGGCGCGGACGAG. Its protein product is CASSWTGGADE. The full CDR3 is CASSWTGGADEQYF.

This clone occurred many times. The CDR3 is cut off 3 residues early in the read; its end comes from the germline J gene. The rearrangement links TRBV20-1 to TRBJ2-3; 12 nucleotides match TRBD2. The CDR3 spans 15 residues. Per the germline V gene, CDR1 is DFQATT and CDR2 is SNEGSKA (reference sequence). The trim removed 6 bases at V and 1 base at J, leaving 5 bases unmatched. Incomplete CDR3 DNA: TGCAGTGCCCAAAGGACTAGCGGGGGCACAGATACG. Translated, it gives CSAQRTSGGTDT. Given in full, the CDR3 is CSAQRTSGGTDTQYF.

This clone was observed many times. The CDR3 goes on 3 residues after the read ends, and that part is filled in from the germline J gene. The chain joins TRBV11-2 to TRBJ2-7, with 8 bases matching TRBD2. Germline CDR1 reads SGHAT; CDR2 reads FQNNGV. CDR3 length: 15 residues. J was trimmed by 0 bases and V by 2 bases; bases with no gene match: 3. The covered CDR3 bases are TGTGCCAGCAGCTTAAGACTAGCGACCTCCTACGAG. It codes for CASSLRLATSYE. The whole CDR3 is CASSLRLATSYEQYF.

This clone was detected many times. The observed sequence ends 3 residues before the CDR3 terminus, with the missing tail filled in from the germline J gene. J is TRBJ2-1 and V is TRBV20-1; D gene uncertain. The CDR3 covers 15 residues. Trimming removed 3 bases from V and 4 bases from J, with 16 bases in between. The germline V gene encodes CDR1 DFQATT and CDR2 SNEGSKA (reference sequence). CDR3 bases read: TGCAGTGCTAGTACCCCGGAAGGGCCTTACAATGAG. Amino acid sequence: CSASTPEGPYNE. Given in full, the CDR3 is CSASTPEGPYNEQFF.

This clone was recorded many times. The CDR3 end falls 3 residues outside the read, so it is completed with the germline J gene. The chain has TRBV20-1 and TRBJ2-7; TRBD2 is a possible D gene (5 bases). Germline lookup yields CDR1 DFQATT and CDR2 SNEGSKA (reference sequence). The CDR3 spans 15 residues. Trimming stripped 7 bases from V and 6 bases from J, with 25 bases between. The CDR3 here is CSVAEELHSVGEQYF. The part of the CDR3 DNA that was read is TGCAGTGTCGCGGAGGAGCTGCATTCAGTCGGCGAG.

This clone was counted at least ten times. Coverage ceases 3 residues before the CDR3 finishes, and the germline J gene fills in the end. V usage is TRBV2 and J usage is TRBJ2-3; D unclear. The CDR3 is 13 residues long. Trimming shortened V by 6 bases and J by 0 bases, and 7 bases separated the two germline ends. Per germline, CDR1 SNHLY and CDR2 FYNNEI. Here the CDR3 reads CASRQDSTDTQYF. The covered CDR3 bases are TGTGCCAGCAGGCAGGATAGCACAGATACG. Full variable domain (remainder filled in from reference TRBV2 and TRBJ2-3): EPEVTQTPSHQVTQMGQEVILRCVPISNHLYFYWYRQILGQKVEFLVSFYNNEISEKSEIFDDQFSVERPDGSNFTLKIRSTKLEDSAMYFCASRQDSTDTQYFGPGTRLTVL.